This T cell receptor (beta chain) originates from a study of long-term antiretroviral therapy in people with HIV. For the study at large: Initial samples were collected about a decade before the 2015 immediate-ART recommendation.

Trimming cost V 7 bases and J 4 bases, with 14 bases left between them. This CDR3 spans 14 amino acids. Germline loops: CDR1 ENHRY, CDR2 SYGVKD. HIV-positive participants were all treated in the United States. The authors ran the immunoSEQ assay, v3.0, at survey level. Produced via immunoSEQ multiplex PCR; TCRdb's table is partial and in-frame only. The repertoire includes tens of thousands of clones, approximately 90% of them detected once, and 3% to 4.5% sits in the top ten. Sequenced material: unsorted PBMCs, taken 1.8 years after starting antiretroviral therapy. This clonotype originated in a woman under 30 with HIV. The V call is TRBV10-3, the J call TRBJ2-1; D is perhaps TRBD1 (6 bases). CDR3 nucleotides: TGTGCCATCATGGGGGCTGGTCCGTACAATGAGCAGTTCTTC. As protein: CAIMGAGPYNEQFF.